Listed below are T cell receptor beta chains from one sample, sequenced in a study of cytomegalovirus exposure and HLA in healthy donors. The repertoire was sequenced with immunoSEQ multiplex PCR; TCRdb's copy has only in-frame clones and lacks some. Of 140,000 to 150,000 clones in the sample, roughly 10% were seen once. Sequenced material: PBMCs. These receptors were collected from a man aged 50 or older in good health and CMV-seronegative. CDR3s leave out the opening cysteine and the closing phenylalanine or tryptophan.

v_call: TRBV9
j_call: TRBJ1-1
cdr3_aa: ASSARSLDNANTEAF

v_call: TRBV11-2
j_call: TRBJ1-1
cdr3_aa: ASSTLGRNTEAF

v_call: TRBV6-5
j_call: TRBJ1-5
cdr3_aa: ASSEVFGNQPQH

v_call: TRBV7-9
j_call: TRBJ1-2
cdr3_aa: ASSSTIEGANYGYT

v_call: TRBV5-1
j_call: TRBJ1-4
cdr3_aa: ASSIDRRPGELF

v_call: TRBV7-9
j_call: TRBJ2-4
cdr3_aa: ASSYTGLAGRGGNIQY

v_call: TRBV6-4
j_call: TRBJ1-1
cdr3_aa: ASSRDRNTEAF

v_call: TRBV9
j_call: TRBJ1-2
cdr3_aa: ASSEGGVGYT

v_call: TRBV2
j_call: TRBJ2-7
cdr3_aa: ASGKGALYEQY

v_call: TRBV7-2
j_call: TRBJ1-4
cdr3_aa: ASNLRSGDNEKLF

v_call: TRBV2
j_call: TRBJ2-2
cdr3_aa: ASVEETLSPGELF